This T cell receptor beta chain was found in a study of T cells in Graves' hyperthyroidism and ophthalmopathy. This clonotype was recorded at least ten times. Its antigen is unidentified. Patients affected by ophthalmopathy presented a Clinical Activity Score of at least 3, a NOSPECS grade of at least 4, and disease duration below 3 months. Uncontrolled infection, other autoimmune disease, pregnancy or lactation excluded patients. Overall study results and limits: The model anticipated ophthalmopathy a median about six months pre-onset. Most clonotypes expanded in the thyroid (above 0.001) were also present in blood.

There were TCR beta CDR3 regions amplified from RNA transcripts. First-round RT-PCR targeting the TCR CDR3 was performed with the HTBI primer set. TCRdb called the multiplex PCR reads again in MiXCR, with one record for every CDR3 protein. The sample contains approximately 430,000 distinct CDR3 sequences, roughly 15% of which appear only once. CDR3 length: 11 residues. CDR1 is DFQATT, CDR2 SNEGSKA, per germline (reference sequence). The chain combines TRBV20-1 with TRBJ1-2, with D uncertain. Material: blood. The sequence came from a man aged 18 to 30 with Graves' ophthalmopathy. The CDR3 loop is CSPSANYGYTF. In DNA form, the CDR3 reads TGCAGCCCGAGTGCTAACTATGGCTACACCTTC.